The rows below give T cell receptor beta chains drawn from one sample of a study of human T cells and chemical hapten exposure. Each CDR3 protein gets one entry after TCRdb re-called the RACE reads with MiXCR. The sample yields 150,000 to 200,000 distinct CDR3 sequences, about 30% seen once. The sequencing used whole blood, collected in connection with sensitization to the hapten diphenylcyclopropenone (DPC). The source of these receptors is a woman between 18 and 30 years old with alopecia areata. Some clones in this sample may be carry-over from other donors' samples. CDR3s include the opening cysteine and the closing phenylalanine or tryptophan. Each record gives: D gene, V gene, clone size, CDR3 length, J gene, CDR3 DNA, CDR3 protein. The D gene is left open where the match is weak. Size is omitted from some rows. Given values are once, few, many or a class for expanded clones.

>NA|TRBV5-1|NA|16|TRBJ1-6
TGCGCCAGCAGACTGGTGCAGGGCATTGCTAATTCACCCCTCCACTTT
CASRLVQGIANSPLHF
>NA|TRBV6-5|many|14|TRBJ2-5
TGTGCCAGCAGTTACGGCGACAGAAGAGAGACCCAGTACTTC
CASSYGDRRETQYF
>NA|TRBV9|many|14|TRBJ2-6
TGTGCCAGCAGCGCTGTCTCTGGGGCCAACGTCCTGACTTTC
CASSAVSGANVLTF
>TRBD2|TRBV11-2|few|18|TRBJ2-7
TGTGCCAGCAGCTCCGACGGCTCGGGAGGCCACCTTGGGGACGAGCAGTACTTC
CASSSDGSGGHLGDEQYF
>NA|TRBV2|NA|15|TRBJ2-4
TGTGCCAGCAGTGTCTCCCTTTTAGCCAAAAACATTCAGTACTTC
CASSVSLLAKNIQYF
>NA|TRBV2|few|14|TRBJ1-6
TGTGCCAGCAGTGATAGCTCCTATAATTCACCCCTCCACTTT
CASSDSSYNSPLHF
>NA|TRBV27|NA|15|TRBJ1-3
TGTGCCAGCAGTTTAGTATGGGGTTCTGGAAACACCATATATTTT
CASSLVWGSGNTIYF
>NA|TRBV4-3|NA|16|TRBJ2-7
TGCGCCAGCAGCCGGAAACCCTCAACCTCGGGGTACGAGCAGTACTTC
CASSRKPSTSGYEQYF
>NA|TRBV25-1|NA|13|TRBJ2-2
TGTGCCAGCAGTGACGTGTGGGGCGGGGAGCTGTTTTTT
CASSDVWGGELFF
>TRBD1|TRBV30|NA|14|TRBJ1-5
TGTGCCTGGAGTGTAGGGACAGGGAATCAGCCCCAGCATTTT
CAWSVGTGNQPQHF
>TRBD1|TRBV5-5|few|15|TRBJ1-1
TGTGCCAGCAGCTTGGGTGCGACAGGGCTCACTGAAGCTTTCTTT
CASSLGATGLTEAFF
>NA|TRBV18|NA|15|TRBJ1-1
TGTGCCAGCTCATGGGGAGCGGGGACGAACACTGAAGCTTTCTTT
CASSWGAGTNTEAFF
>NA|TRBV7-9|NA|15|TRBJ2-1
TGTGCCAGCAGCTTAGTGCCCATAACGGTCAATGAGCAGTTCTTC
CASSLVPITVNEQFF
>TRBD2|TRBV9|NA|15|TRBJ2-1
TGTGCCAGCAGCGAGGGGACTAGCGGGGACAATGAGCAGTTCTTC
CASSEGTSGDNEQFF
>TRBD1|TRBV25-1|NA|16|TRBJ1-4
TGTGCCAGCAGTGAATCCAGGGGGCAGACTAATGAAAAACTGTTTTTT
CASSESRGQTNEKLFF
>TRBD2|TRBV28|NA|19|TRBJ2-5
TGTGCCAGCAGTTTAGGTCGGACTAGCGGGAGAGGCTCACAAGGGGCCCAGTACTTC
CASSLGRTSGRGSQGAQYF
>NA|TRBV3-1|few|16|TRBJ1-1
TGTGCCAGCAGCCCTGGGGAAGGGCGCGGGAGGACTGAAGCTTTCTTT
CASSPGEGRGRTEAFF
>TRBD1|TRBV10-3|NA|13|TRBJ2-7
TGTGCCATCAAGGGGGCAGTTTCAGGCGAGCAGTACTTC
CAIKGAVSGEQYF
>TRBD1|TRBV4-1|NA|15|TRBJ1-2
TGCGCCAGCAGCCGAAACGCCGGACAGGGAGATGGCTACACCTTC
CASSRNAGQGDGYTF
>NA|TRBV5-1|NA|14|TRBJ2-7
TGCGCCAGCAGCTTGAGAGAAGATGACTACGAGCAGTACTTC
CASSLREDDYEQYF
>TRBD1|TRBV7-3|once|13|TRBJ2-1
TGTGCCAGCAGCTCGACAGGGGGCGATGAGCAGTTCTTC
CASSSTGGDEQFF
>TRBD2|TRBV3-1|few|15|TRBJ2-1
TGTGCCAGCAGCCCCTCTAGGGGGGCGGGAGGTAAGCAGTTCTTC
CASSPSRGAGGKQFF
>NA|TRBV6-6|few|15|TRBJ2-3
TGTGCCAGCAGTTACCCGGGCTCTAGCACAGATACGCAGTATTTT
CASSYPGSSTDTQYF
>TRBD2|TRBV6-2/TRBV6-3|many|14|TRBJ2-7
TGTGCCAGCAGCTGGACTAGCGGATCCTACGAGCAGTACTTC
CASSWTSGSYEQYF
>NA|TRBV29-1|few|14|TRBJ1-2
TGCAGCGTTGTGGGCCTTACAGGGCACTATGGCTACACCTTC
CSVVGLTGHYGYTF
>NA|TRBV10-3|NA|15|TRBJ2-3
TGTGCCATCAGTGAGGGACTACCAAACACAGATACGCAGTATTTT
CAISEGLPNTDTQYF
>TRBD2|TRBV27|few|15|TRBJ2-7
TGTGCCAGCAGTTTAAAGGCGGGGGGGCTCCACGAGCAGTACTTC
CASSLKAGGLHEQYF
>NA|TRBV15|few|13|TRBJ2-5
TGTGCCACCAGCAGAACACAGGTTTCGGCCCAGTACTTC
CATSRTQVSAQYF
>TRBD1|TRBV20-1|few|15|TRBJ1-5
TGCAGTGCCCCTCGCGGGACAGGGCTCAATCAGCCCCAGCATTTT
CSAPRGTGLNQPQHF
>NA|TRBV29-1|NA|13|TRBJ2-5
TGCAGCGTTGTGGGGGCCGGTGGAGAGACCCAGTACTTC
CSVVGAGGETQYF
>NA|TRBV7-9|NA|15|TRBJ2-7
TGTGCCAGCAGCCATGTCGGGACACGGCCTTTAGTGCAGTACTTC
CASSHVGTRPLVQYF
>NA|TRBV25-1|NA|13|TRBJ1-6
TGTGCCAGCAGTGAATCCGTGCCCTCACCCCTCCACTTT
CASSESVPSPLHF
>NA|TRBV5-1|many|19|TRBJ1-4
TGCGCCAGCAGCTTGACGACCATTCAGGGGACGCGCCGTAATGAAAAACTGTTTTTT
CASSLTTIQGTRRNEKLFF
>NA|TRBV3-1|NA|13|TRBJ2-4
TGTGCCAGCAGCCAAGATAGGGGGGACATTCAGTACTTC
CASSQDRGDIQYF
>NA|TRBV6-1|NA|13|TRBJ2-7
TGTGCCAGCTCCGAAGGGCTCCTCAACGAGCAGTACTTC
CASSEGLLNEQYF
>NA|TRBV29-1|NA|12|TRBJ1-2
TGCAGCGTTGAGCAGGGTTCTTATGGCTACACCTTC
CSVEQGSYGYTF
>TRBD2|TRBV25-1|NA|14|TRBJ2-7
TGTGCCAGCAGTAGTGGACTAGCGGCCTACGAGCAGTACTTC
CASSSGLAAYEQYF
>TRBD2|TRBV6-5|NA|16|TRBJ2-7
TGTGCCAGCAGTTACTCGATTCCAGCGGGGTCCTACGAGCAGTACTTC
CASSYSIPAGSYEQYF
>NA|TRBV27|NA|12|TRBJ1-2
TGTGCCAGCGGTCGAGGGGGGGAAGGCTACACCTTC
CASGRGGEGYTF
>TRBD1|TRBV5-1|NA|15|TRBJ1-1
TGCGCCAGCAGCGTGGACAGGGGGACTGGCACTGAAGCTTTCTTT
CASSVDRGTGTEAFF
>NA|TRBV7-2|few|12|TRBJ1-5
TGTGCCAGCAGCTTAAACAATCAGCCCCAGCATTTT
CASSLNNQPQHF